Presented here are 18 T cell receptor beta chains from one specimen sequenced in a study of blood T cells in healthy people across ages. A second PCR, run for about 7 to 12 cycles, used a sample-barcoded 5' primer plus a J-beta primer mix. TCRdb re-derived calls from the 5' RACE reads in MiXCR, one entry per CDR3 protein. The sample has approximately 820,000 distinct CDR3 sequences, 44% seen once. Material: blood. All receptors derive from a man in his sixties in good health.

This clonotype appeared a few times. The V and J genes are TRBV7-9 and TRBJ2-7; 8 bases match TRBD2. There are 14 residues in the CDR3. V was pared by 6 bases and J by 3 bases, with 7 bases of the junction left unmatched. Germline lookup yields CDR1 SEHNR and CDR2 FQNEAQ (reference sequence). CDR3 nucleotides: TGTGCCAGCAGTTCGGGAGGGGGGCGCTACGAGCAGTACTTC. Its protein product is CASSSGGGRYEQYF.

On this clonotype: This may come from a read error, since a much larger clone is one base off. The chain combines TRBV7-9 with TRBJ2-1; no definite D call. Gene TRBJ2-7 matches the end of the DNA better, so the J call may be wrong. CDR1 and CDR2 from the germline V gene are SEHNR and FQNEAQ (reference sequence). This CDR3 has 17 residues. For the CDR3, the DNA is TGTGCCAGCAGCTTACCTTTTAGGTCCCTCAACTACAATGAGCAGTACTTC. Its translation is CASSLPFRSLNYNEQYF.

This clonotype was detected many times. The chain carries TRBV4-1 and TRBJ2-1; 9 bases are a match to TRBD1. Per germline, CDR1 MGHRA and CDR2 YSYEKL. This CDR3 region has 17 residues. V lost 2 bases to trimming and J lost 8 bases; unmatched junction nucleotides: 13. The DNA of the CDR3 is TGCGCCAGCAGCCAAAGAACCCCGGGACAGGGAGGAGATGAGCAGTTCTTC. Amino acids: CASSQRTPGQGGDEQFF.

A word on this clonotype: A read error may be the cause here, since a much bigger clone is one base away. The chain uses TRBV30 and TRBJ2-5, with TRBD1 matching 11 bases. The J call may be in error: the DNA end matches TRBJ2-7 better. CDR1 is GTSNPN and CDR2 is SVGIG in the germline V gene (reference sequence). The CDR3 contains 14 residues. CDR3 coding DNA: TGTGCCCGGAGTCCCGGGACAGGGGGGGACGAGCAGTACTTC. Its translation is CARSPGTGGDEQYF.

V is TRBV7-9 and J is TRBJ1-2; D gene ambiguous. The CDR3 sequence is 15 residues long. The V end was cut by 0 bases, the J end by 4 bases, with 12 bases between. The germline gives CDR1 SEHNR, CDR2 FQNEAQ (reference sequence). The CDR3 loop is CASSLAPGFLYGYTF. For the CDR3, the DNA is TGTGCCAGCAGCTTAGCGCCAGGTTTCCTCTATGGCTACACCTTC.

This clonotype was picked up one time. The chain joins TRBV11-3 to TRBJ2-5; 10 positions match TRBD2. The CDR3 extends over 19 amino acids. Germline V gives CDR1 SGHNT, CDR2 YENEEA. V dropped 0 bases and J dropped 11; count of bases not matched to a gene: 21. The CDR3 loop reads CASSLDQWFSGGFDNEQYF. The CDR3 DNA reads TGTGCCAGCAGCTTAGATCAGTGGTTTAGCGGGGGGTTCGACAATGAGCAGTACTTC.

The chain is built from TRBV7-2 and TRBJ2-3; D gene uncertain. Germline V lookup: CDR1 SGHTA, CDR2 FQGNSA. V was trimmed by 5 bases and J by 0 bases, leaving 15 bases between them. CDR3 length equals 16 residues. The CDR3 protein is CASSVPTPTSTDTQYF. CDR3 sequence (DNA): TGTGCCAGCAGCGTACCAACTCCTACTAGCACAGATACGCAGTATTTT.

The CDR3 is CAISDDRGVGTDTQYF. Written as DNA, the CDR3 is TGTGCCATCAGTGACGACAGGGGAGTCGGCACAGATACGCAGTATTTT. The rearrangement joins TRBV10-3 to TRBJ2-3; 8 bases fit TRBD1. Germline V lookup: CDR1 ENHRY, CDR2 SYGVKD. This CDR3 contains 16 residues. Trimming removed 3 bases from V and 1 base from J; junction bases left unmatched: 6.

V usage is TRBV6-5 and J usage is TRBJ2-7, with a tentative D call TRBD1 (6 bases). The V gene's germline CDR1 is MNHEY and CDR2 SVGAGI. Trimming pared 6 bases from V and 1 base from J, leaving 16 bases between. This CDR3 has 15 residues. The CDR3 region is CASRGPGTLSYEQYF. The CDR3 DNA sequence: TGTGCCAGCAGGGGCCCTGGGACACTTTCCTACGAGCAGTACTTC.

The chain joins TRBV5-6 to TRBJ1-2; 8 nucleotides align to TRBD1. J was trimmed by 2 bases and V by 1 base; bases with no gene match: 4. The germline CDR1 and CDR2 sequences are SGHDT and YYEEEE. The CDR3 runs to 15 residues. CDR3 in amino acids: CASSLWDRRNYGYTF. DNA of the CDR3: TGTGCCAGCAGCTTGTGGGACAGGAGAAACTATGGCTACACCTTC.

This clonotype was seen a few times. The V gene is TRBV6-2 or TRBV6-3, the J gene TRBJ1-2, with 7 bases aligning to TRBD1. With 4 bases clipped from V and 6 bases from J, the junction kept 2 bases outside the gene matches. This CDR3 spans 12 amino acids. Germline V gene sequence: CDR1 MNHEY, CDR2 SVGEGT. In DNA, the CDR3 is TGTGCCAGCAGTTGGGGACAGAATGGCTACACCTTC. Protein: CASSWGQNGYTF.

The rearrangement uses TRBV27 and TRBJ1-1, with D perhaps TRBD1 (6 bases). CDR1 is MNHEY and CDR2 is SMNVEV in the germline V gene (reference sequence). This CDR3 spans 16 amino acids. Trimming took 2 bases from V and 1 from J, leaving 14 bases between them. CDR3 in amino acids: CASSLIFGRGNTEAFF. Written as DNA, the CDR3 is TGTGCCAGCAGTTTAATATTCGGCAGGGGGAACACTGAAGCTTTCTTT.

This sequence joins TRBV28 and TRBJ2-7; TRBD2 matches at 7 bases. Germline lookup yields CDR1 MDHEN and CDR2 SYDVKM. Trimming at V came to 8 bases and at J to 1 base, leaving 5 bases not matched to a gene. The CDR3 extends over 13 amino acids. The CDR3 sequence: CASRRTSSYEQYF. The CDR3 DNA is TGTGCCAGCCGGCGGACTAGTTCCTACGAGCAGTACTTC. Complete variable domain (other parts from reference TRBV28 and TRBJ2-7): DVKVTQSSRYLVKRTGEKVFLECVQDMDHENMFWYRQDPGLGLRLIYFSYDVKMKEKGDIPEGYSVSREKKERFSLILESASTNQTSMYLCASRRTSSYEQYFGPGTRLTVT.

This sequence joins TRBV10-3 and TRBJ2-1; D is ambiguous. The CDR3 covers 11 residues. From germline, CDR1 is ENHRY and CDR2 SYGVKD. Trimming removed 10 bases at V and 8 bases at J, with 12 bases between. CDR3 protein: CATRHMDEQFF. CDR3 sequence (DNA): TGTGCCACCCGGCATATGGATGAGCAGTTCTTC.

The chain recombines TRBV20-1 with TRBJ2-4; D is possibly TRBD1 (6 bases). The germline gives CDR1 DFQATT, CDR2 SNEGSKA (reference sequence). Trimming took 5 bases from V and 10 from J, leaving 21 bases between them. The CDR3 totals 14 residues. The DNA for the CDR3 is TGCAGTGCTGGCCGGGACAACGAGGCAATTATTCAGTACTTC. This encodes CSAGRDNEAIIQYF.

The rearrangement links TRBV28 to TRBJ2-5, with D perhaps TRBD1 (5 bases). Germline loops: CDR1 MDHEN, CDR2 SYDVKM. This CDR3 region has 16 residues. Between the trimmed V and J ends, which lost 5 bases and 1 base, there was a span of 17 bases. The CDR3 spells CASSPVDNGAQETQYF. CDR3 nucleotide sequence: TGTGCCAGCAGTCCGGTGGACAATGGGGCCCAAGAGACCCAGTACTTC. The full variable domain, its missing parts supplied by reference TRBV28 and TRBJ2-5, is DVKVTQSSRYLVKRTGEKVFLECVQDMDHENMFWYRQDPGLGLRLIYFSYDVKMKEKGDIPEGYSVSREKKERFSLILESASTNQTSMYLCASSPVDNGAQETQYFGPGTRLLVL.

The chain links TRBV6-5 to TRBJ2-7; 7 positions agree with TRBD1. The trim removed 5 bases at V and 6 bases at J, leaving 13 bases unmatched. In germline, CDR1 is MNHEY, CDR2 SVGAGI. The CDR3 sequence is 15 residues long. CDR3 loop: CASSPTGRMVFEQYF. The CDR3 DNA reads TGTGCCAGCAGTCCGACAGGGCGTATGGTGTTCGAGCAGTACTTC.

This clonotype was detected many times. J is TRBJ2-5 and V is TRBV9; either TRBD1 or TRBD2 may fit D (5 bases each). The CDR3 length is 14 residues. The ends were cut back, 2 bases at V and 1 base at J, with 9 bases in the middle. Germline V gene sequence: CDR1 SGDLS, CDR2 YYNGEE. The CDR3 DNA is TGTGCCAGCAGCGTTGGGACGGTCCAAGAGACCCAGTACTTC. Translating it yields CASSVGTVQETQYF.